This T cell receptor (beta chain) was recovered during a study of CD8 T cells in Susac syndrome. Study-level findings and limits: Where Susac syndrome CD4+ T cell repertoires were concerned, no clonal expansion was evident.

V was cut by 4 bases and J by 4 bases, with 8 bases left in between. Germline loops: CDR1 SQVTM, CDR2 ANQGSEA. CDR3 size: 12 residues. On this clonotype itself: No antigen is known for it.

Random hexamers were used to reverse transcribe roughly 0.5 to 1 ug of RNA. The method of amplification for TCR beta CDR3 was immunoSEQ multiplex PCR, covering 54 Vbeta and 13 Jbeta. TCRdb fed the immunoSEQ multiplex PCR reads into MiXCR, producing one record per CDR3 protein. The sample holds roughly 150,000 distinct CDR3 sequences, around 95% seen once. CD8+ and CD4+ T cells were negatively isolated; TEMRA cells were FACS-enriched. This sequence joins TRBV29-1 and TRBJ1-5; D unclear. The TCR comes from a human donor with Susac syndrome. The source material was CD4+ T cells from PBMCs. The CDR3 spells CSVGIENQPQHF. DNA of the CDR3: TGCAGCGTTGGGATCGAAAATCAGCCCCAGCATTTT.